The T cell receptor (beta chain) under discussion was sequenced for a study of PD-1 blockade in classical Hodgkin lymphoma. After autologous stem cell transplantation all patients relapsed, and prior brentuximab vedotin exposure differed between cohorts. As regards this clone: As yet, its antigen is unknown.

Generated by immunoSEQ multiplex PCR, the TCRdb table keeps only in-frame clones and is missing some. The sample includes 13,000 or so clones, more than 85% of them seen just once. Study findings and constraints: Exclusion covered patients beginning nivolumab under 1 year post-ASCT. Compared with baseline, CD4+ but not CD8+ TCR diversity had risen significantly by C4D1.

Sequenced here: peripheral blood mononuclear cells (PBMCs), sampled at baseline. The receptor was derived from a human donor with classical Hodgkin lymphoma.

In DNA form, the CDR3 reads TGTGCCAGCAGCCCTTTGCTGGGGGATTTCTATGGCTACACCTTC. It codes for CASSPLLGDFYGYTF. V usage is TRBV5-4 and J usage is TRBJ1-2, with D perhaps TRBD1 (5 bases). The ends were cut back, 4 bases at V and 4 bases at J, with 17 bases in the middle. Germline CDR1 SGHNT, CDR2 YYREEE (reference sequence). The CDR3 totals 15 residues.